This TCR beta chain came from a study of CD8 T cells in acute hepatitis C reinfection. The time point denotes: naive CD8 control sorted from an acute-time-point sample. People who inject drugs in the Montreal Hepatitis C Cohort were donors. The CDR3 contains 15 residues. The V end lost 1 base, the J end lost 1 base, and 12 bases lay between the germline ends. CDR1 SGHKS and CDR2 YYEKEE come from the germline V gene (reference sequence). Method: immunoSEQ multiplex PCR; TCRdb's copy keeps in-frame clones and lacks some. The sample contains 30,000 to 40,000 clones, about 86% of which appear only once. The TCR originated in a man aged 25 to 45 with chronic hepatitis C. The sequencing sample was made of naive CD8+ T cells from PBMCs. The chain joins TRBV5-5 to TRBJ2-7, with D uncertain. CDR3 region: CASSLSPYSSYEQYF. CDR3 DNA sequence: TGTGCCAGCAGCTTGTCCCCCTATTCTTCCTACGAGCAGTACTTC.